Presented here are 32 T cell receptor beta chains from one specimen sequenced in a study of cytomegalovirus exposure and HLA in healthy donors (dated 2017 in TCRdb). The library was prepared using the immunoSEQ multiplex PCR assay. A mixture of 60 forward primers for TCR Vbeta segments and 13 reverse primers for TCR Jbeta segments was used in the multiplex PCR. Entries here come from immuneACCESS through TCRdb and include only in-frame sequences with V and J called. Some clones fail to appear in such tables; in the studies checked, an unresolved V gene covers under half of the shortfall, and the cause of the remainder is unknown. This sample is represented by some 150,000 clones; approximately 81% of them were singletons. Around 1.5% of the sample comes from the top ten. Input material: PBMCs. Receptors were obtained from a male donor in good health and CMV-seronegative.

This clone has a single count. The J gene is TRBJ1-2, the V gene TRBV6-5; D might be TRBD1 (5 bases). V lost 8 bases, J lost 2 bases, and 6 bases lay in between. Germline loops: CDR1 MNHEY, CDR2 SVGAGI. The CDR3 has 11 residues. The CDR3 spells CASRQNYGYTF. The CDR3 nucleotides read TGTGCCAGCCGACAGAACTATGGCTACACCTTC.

The CDR3 DNA is TGTGCCAGCAGCCGAGGACTAGCGACAGATACGCAGTATTTT. Translated: CASSRGLATDTQYF. The rearrangement links TRBV14 to TRBJ2-3, with 9 bases matching TRBD2. The ends lost 4 bases at V and 3 bases at J; junction bases unmatched: 2. This CDR3 is 14 amino acids long. Germline V CDR1 and CDR2: SGHDN, FVKESK.

This sequence joins TRBV18 and TRBJ2-5; tentative D call: TRBD2 (5 bases). The V gene's germline CDR1 is KGHSH and CDR2 LQKENI. The CDR3 runs to 15 residues. V dropped 0 bases and J dropped 2 bases, with 10 bases sitting between them. CDR3 nucleotides: TGTGCCAGCTCACCACCCGGGGTCGGGCAAGAGACCCAGTACTTC. Translation gives CASSPPGVGQETQYF.

The chain carries TRBV6-5 and TRBJ2-7; the match to TRBD1 covers 10 bases. Looked up from germline, CDR1 is MNHEY and CDR2 is SVGAGI. CDR3 length: 14 amino acids. V lost 0 bases and J lost 6; bases outside the gene matches: 2. The chain's CDR3 is CASSYSDRGGEQYF. CDR3 nucleotides: TGTGCCAGCAGTTACTCGGACAGGGGGGGCGAGCAGTACTTC.

This clone was recorded once. This chain uses TRBV30 with TRBJ1-1; 11 bases match TRBD1. The CDR3 totals 12 residues. The germline V gene encodes CDR1 GTSNPN and CDR2 SVGIG (reference sequence). V lost 1 base to trimming and J lost 11 bases; unmatched junction nucleotides: 3. This CDR3 is CAWSGDRGVAFF. Here the CDR3 DNA reads TGTGCCTGGAGTGGGGACAGGGGGGTCGCTTTCTTT.

This chain connects TRBV7-9 to TRBJ1-1, with D maybe TRBD1 (5 bases). The CDR3 length is 14 residues. Germline V gives CDR1 SEHNR, CDR2 FQNEAQ (reference sequence). Deletions cut 5 bases from V and 5 bases from J, with 15 bases between. In nucleotides, the CDR3 is TGTGCCAGCAGCCCCCACCAGGGTACAACTGAAGCTTTCTTT. Its protein product is CASSPHQGTTEAFF.

This clone was seen more than once but under ten times. The chain recombines TRBV27 with TRBJ2-1; D is perhaps TRBD1 (6 bases). V lost 5 bases and J 6 bases, leaving 8 bases between the germline ends. Germline CDR1 and CDR2: MNHEY and SMNVEV (reference sequence). The CDR3 runs 12 residues. The CDR3 DNA sequence: TGTGCCAGCAGTGGACAGTTCAATGAGCAGTTCTTC. Translation gives CASSGQFNEQFF.

This clone was detected once. The J gene is TRBJ1-6, the V gene TRBV7-8, with 8 bases lining up with TRBD1. The trim removed 7 bases at V and 8 bases at J, leaving 10 bases unmatched. There are 15 residues in the CDR3. CDR1 and CDR2 (germline): SGHVS, FQNEAQ. The CDR3 spells CASKLHQDRDSPLHF. The CDR3 nucleotides are TGTGCCAGCAAACTTCACCAGGACAGGGATTCACCCCTCCACTTT.

This clone was seen only a few times. This rearrangement joins TRBV5-1 to TRBJ2-6, with D perhaps matching TRBD1 (8 bases). The CDR3 is made up of 18 amino acids. Germline loops: CDR1 SGHRS, CDR2 YFSETQ. With 3 bases removed from V and 0 bases from J, the gap between germline ends came to 16 bases. CDR3 DNA sequence: TGCGCCAGCAGCTCGGGGGGACAGGTCTACTCTGGGGCCAACGTCCTGACTTTC. It is translated as CASSSGGQVYSGANVLTF.

The V and J genes are TRBV6-6 and TRBJ2-5; 10 nucleotides line up with TRBD2. CDR1 is MNHNY, CDR2 SVGAGI, per germline (reference sequence). The CDR3 has 15 residues. The V and J ends lost 5 bases and 0 bases, in that order; junction bases with no gene match: 3. CDR3 sequence: CASSASGGNQETQYF. CDR3 DNA: TGTGCCAGCAGTGCTAGCGGGGGAAACCAAGAGACCCAGTACTTC.

J is TRBJ2-7 and V is TRBV7-8; D not certain. Trimming removed 5 bases at V and 3 bases at J, with 5 bases between. Germline CDR1 SGHVS, CDR2 FQNEAQ. The CDR3 runs to 11 residues. The CDR3 DNA follows: TGTGCCAGCAGCGAACTCTACGAGCAGTACTTC. Protein product: CASSELYEQYF.

The genes are TRBV6-1 and TRBJ2-3; D uncertain. V was trimmed by 4 bases and J by 1 base, leaving 3 bases between them. The CDR3 sequence is 12 residues long. Germline V gene data show CDR1 as MNHNS and CDR2 as SASEGT. The CDR3 is CASSVGTDTQYF. As DNA, the CDR3 is TGTGCCAGCAGTGTCGGCACAGATACGCAGTATTTT.

J is TRBJ1-4 and V is TRBV9; 7 nucleotides agree with TRBD1. The CDR3 extends over 15 amino acids. CDR1 SGDLS and CDR2 YYNGEE come from the germline V gene. The junction had 1 base not matched to a gene; V was cut back by 2 bases and J by 0 bases. The CDR3 spells CASSVTGATNEKLFF. CDR3 nucleotide sequence: TGTGCCAGCAGCGTTACAGGGGCAACTAATGAAAAACTGTTTTTT.

CDR3 nucleotides: TGTGCCAGCAGCTCCCGGACAGGGAACACCGGGGAGCTGTTTTTT. This encodes CASSSRTGNTGELFF. The chain recombines TRBV5-5 with TRBJ2-2, with 7 bases matching TRBD1. Germline CDR1 reads SGHKS; CDR2 reads YYEKEE (reference sequence). V lost 3 bases to trimming and J lost 1 base; unmatched junction nucleotides: 3. The CDR3 totals 15 residues.

This clone was counted once. DNA of the CDR3: TGTGCCAGCAGCCGGACTAGCGGGAGAGGGGATACGCAGTATTTT. As protein: CASSRTSGRGDTQYF. The chain is built from TRBV5-4 and TRBJ2-3; 13 nucleotides line up with TRBD2. V lost 4 bases and J lost 6; bases outside the gene matches: 5. CDR1 and CDR2 (germline): SGHNT, YYREEE (reference sequence). There are 15 residues in the CDR3.

V gene TRBV7-2 combines with J gene TRBJ1-5, with a weak D call TRBD1 (6 bases). V shed 2 bases and J shed 6 bases, with 17 bases lying between them. This CDR3 spans 16 amino acids. Germline lookup yields CDR1 SGHTA and CDR2 FQGNSA. The CDR3 here is CASSLQNTGNGQPQHF. The CDR3 DNA reads TGTGCCAGCAGCTTACAAAATACAGGGAACGGTCAGCCCCAGCATTTT.

This clone was recorded only once. The rearrangement joins TRBV27 to TRBJ1-2; 9 bases are shared with TRBD1. CDR1 and CDR2 (germline): MNHEY, SMNVEV (reference sequence). CDR3 length equals 11 residues. V lost 6 bases, J lost 7 bases, and 0 bases stayed unmatched. The CDR3 DNA reads TGTGCCAGCAGGGACAGGGGTGGCTACACCTTC. It codes for CASRDRGGYTF.

With respect to this clone: This same CDR3 is encoded by further DNA sequences in the sample. The chain recombines TRBV6-1 with TRBJ1-2; 7 nucleotides match TRBD1. V lost 6 bases and J lost 2; bases outside the gene matches: 3. The V gene's germline CDR1 is MNHNS and CDR2 SASEGT. This CDR3 is 13 amino acids long. The CDR3 sequence is CASRGQANYGYTF. The CDR3 DNA is TGTGCCAGCAGAGGACAGGCCAACTATGGCTACACCTTC.

The chain employs TRBV14 and TRBJ2-1, with 8 bases aligning to TRBD1. Per germline, CDR1 SGHDN and CDR2 FVKESK. This CDR3 spans 13 amino acids. V lost 1 base to trimming and J lost 14 bases; unmatched junction nucleotides: 7. The CDR3 DNA reads TGTGCCAGCAGCCAAGTGATGAACAGGGGGAAGTTCTTC. This codes for CASSQVMNRGKFF.

The chain combines TRBV7-9 with TRBJ1-4; TRBD1 is a possible D gene (5 bases). The germline gives CDR1 SEHNR, CDR2 FQNEAQ (reference sequence). This CDR3 spans 14 amino acids. V was pared by 3 bases and J by 8 bases, with 13 bases between. This chain's CDR3 is CASSLEGPPEKLFF. CDR3 DNA sequence: TGTGCCAGCAGCTTGGAGGGACCGCCAGAAAAACTGTTTTTT.

J is TRBJ1-2 and V is TRBV10-3, with TRBD1 as a possible D gene (5 bases). This CDR3 contains 13 residues. The V end was cut by 10 bases, the J end by 6 bases, with 18 bases between. Per the germline V gene, CDR1 is ENHRY and CDR2 is SYGVKD. The DNA of the CDR3 is TGTGCCACAAACAGCGGGGCGCAGGATGGCTACACCTTC. Translation gives CATNSGAQDGYTF.

This chain joins TRBV5-1 and TRBJ2-3, with D tentatively TRBD2 (5 bases). This CDR3 region has 14 residues. Germline V gene sequence: CDR1 SGHRS, CDR2 YFSETQ. Deletions cut 1 base from V and 6 bases from J, with 12 bases between. CDR3 loop: CASSLPESGDTQYF. The CDR3, as DNA: TGCGCCAGCAGCTTGCCCGAGAGCGGCGATACGCAGTATTTT.

The chain is built from TRBV11-2 and TRBJ2-1; 8 bases fit TRBD2. The CDR3 consists of 16 residues. Germline-derived CDR1 and CDR2 are SGHAT and FQNNGV. V was pared by 5 bases and J by 4 bases, with 10 bases of the junction left unmatched. The CDR3 is CASSPLAGKAYNEQFF. The CDR3 DNA follows: TGTGCCAGCAGCCCGTTAGCGGGGAAGGCGTACAATGAGCAGTTCTTC.

The J gene is TRBJ2-7, the V gene TRBV5-1, with 8 positions matching TRBD1. The CDR3 totals 15 residues. Germline CDR1 SGHRS, CDR2 YFSETQ. After removal of 1 base from V and 9 bases from J, the junction contained 12 bases not matched to a gene. The CDR3 bases are TGCGCCAGCAGCTTGACCCTAGGCAGGGGGCATGTGCAGTACTTC. This encodes CASSLTLGRGHVQYF.

The chain has TRBV29-1 and TRBJ2-7; 14 bases map to TRBD2. Germline CDR1 and CDR2: SQVTM and ANQGSEA. The CDR3 sequence is 17 residues long. With 4 bases clipped from V and 6 bases from J, the junction kept 14 bases outside the gene matches. The CDR3 region has the DNA TGCAGCGTTGTGTCCAGGGGGGGACTAGCGGGAGACAGCGAGCAGTACTTC. It yields the protein CSVVSRGGLAGDSEQYF.

This rearrangement joins TRBV6-5 to TRBJ1-1, with 7 bases matching TRBD1. The CDR3 is 15 amino acids. The germline CDR1 and CDR2 sequences are MNHEY and SVGAGI. The ends lost 2 bases at V and 2 bases at J; junction bases unmatched: 5. CDR3 nucleotide sequence: TGTGCCAGCAGTTACGGGACAGCACTAAACACTGAAGCTTTCTTT. Encoded protein: CASSYGTALNTEAFF.

The chain is built from TRBV5-4 and TRBJ2-7; D might be TRBD2 (5 bases). The CDR3 runs to 14 residues. CDR1 and CDR2 from the germline V gene are SGHNT and YYREEE (reference sequence). Trimming took off 1 base at V and 5 bases at J, with 13 bases between the two ends. CDR3 region: CASSLPDLKNEQYF. The CDR3, as DNA: TGTGCCAGCAGCTTGCCGGACTTAAAGAACGAGCAGTACTTC.

The rearrangement joins TRBV5-8 to TRBJ1-4; D uncertain. The germline V gene encodes CDR1 SGHTS and CDR2 YDEGEE. This CDR3 has 13 amino acids. V shed 0 bases and J shed 17 bases, with 17 bases lying between them. CDR3 loop: CASSLVTDSSGFF. The CDR3 coding sequence is TGTGCCAGCAGCTTGGTAACGGACTCTTCGGGATTTTTT.

The genes are TRBV7-2 and TRBJ2-7, with 11 positions matching TRBD2. J lost 1 base, V lost 3 bases, and 5 bases had no gene match. The CDR3 has 16 residues. Germline values: CDR1 SGHTA, CDR2 FQGNSA. CDR3 residues: CASSLATSGRSYEQYF. Here the CDR3 DNA reads TGTGCCAGCAGCTTGGCTACTAGCGGGAGATCCTACGAGCAGTACTTC.

The V gene is TRBV2, the J gene TRBJ1-1; D gene unclear. The V and J ends lost 3 bases and 0 bases respectively, with 11 bases between them. Germline V gives CDR1 SNHLY, CDR2 FYNNEI. The CDR3 length is 15 residues. The CDR3 region has the DNA TGTGCCAGCAGTGATTGGCGACTGATGAACACTGAAGCTTTCTTT. Translation: CASSDWRLMNTEAFF.

The gene calls are TRBV11-2 and TRBJ1-1; D perhaps matches TRBD1 (6 bases). The germline V gene encodes CDR1 SGHAT and CDR2 FQNNGV. V lost 5 bases and J 11 bases, leaving 21 bases between the germline ends. CDR3 length: 14 amino acids. The CDR3 loop reads CASSPTRDIPFAFF. As DNA, the CDR3 is TGTGCCAGCAGCCCCACTCGGGACATCCCGTTTGCTTTCTTT.

The chain joins TRBV6-1 to TRBJ1-5; D gene unclear. This CDR3 has 14 amino acids. Germline CDR1 is MNHNS and CDR2 is SASEGT. Trimming took 4 bases from V and 0 from J, leaving 7 bases between them. The CDR3 is CASSAGISNQPQHF. Written as DNA, the CDR3 is TGTGCCAGCAGTGCAGGTATTAGCAATCAGCCCCAGCATTTT.